This TCR beta chain was retrieved from a study of blood T cells in healthy people across ages. Study results and caveats: The study found TCR beta diversity correlated strongly with naive T cell percentage.

In germline, CDR1 is SEHNR, CDR2 FQNEAQ (reference sequence). The CDR3 covers 14 residues. Trimming took 1 base from V and 3 from J, leaving 10 bases between them. Note on this clonotype: Its cognate antigen is unknown.

PCR was performed a second time for about 7 to 12 cycles using a sample-barcoded 5' primer and a J-beta primer mix. Each sample yielded at least 2.5 million CDR3-containing paired-end reads. In TCRdb, the 5' RACE reads were re-called with MiXCR into one record per CDR3 protein. The sample contains 950,000 to 1,200,000 distinct CDR3 sequences, approximately 38% of which appear only once. Material for sequencing was blood. This sequence joins TRBV7-9 and TRBJ2-7; D ambiguous. The source is a man in his late teens or twenties in good health. The CDR3 DNA is TGTGCCAGCAGCTTAGGTTTGCCAGACTACGAGCAGTACTTC. Protein sequence: CASSLGLPDYEQYF.